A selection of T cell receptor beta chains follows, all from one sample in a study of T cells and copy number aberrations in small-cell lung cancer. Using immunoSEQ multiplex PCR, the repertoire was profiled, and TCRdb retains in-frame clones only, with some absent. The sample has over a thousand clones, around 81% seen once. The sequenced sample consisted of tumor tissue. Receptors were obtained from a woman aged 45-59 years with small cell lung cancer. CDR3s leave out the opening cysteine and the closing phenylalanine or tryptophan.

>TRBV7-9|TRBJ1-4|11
ASSLNRGEKLF
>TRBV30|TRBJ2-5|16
AWNNAGTSGIFQETQY
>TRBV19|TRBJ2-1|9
ASSRGNEQF
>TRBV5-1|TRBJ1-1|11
ASSLARDVQAF
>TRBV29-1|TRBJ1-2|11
SVVLNSGRGYT
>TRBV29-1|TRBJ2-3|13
SVESKQRFTDTQY
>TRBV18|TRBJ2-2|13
ASSPGGAGAGELF
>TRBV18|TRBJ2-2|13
ASSPVGPNTGELF
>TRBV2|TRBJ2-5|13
ASTRDRVIRETQY
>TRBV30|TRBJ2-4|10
AWSSQGNIQY
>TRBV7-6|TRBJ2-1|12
ASWSGLAVNEQF
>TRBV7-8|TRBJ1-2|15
ASSPPGVSGIIYGYT
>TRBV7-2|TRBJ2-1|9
AASGLNEQF
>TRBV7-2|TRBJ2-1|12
ASSLGVARNEQF
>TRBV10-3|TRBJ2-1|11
ATRGVSDNEQF
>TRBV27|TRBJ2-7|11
ASHLQGGLEQY
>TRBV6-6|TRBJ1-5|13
ASSYYGQHNQPQH
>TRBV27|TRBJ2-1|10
ASSKINNEQF
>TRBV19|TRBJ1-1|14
ASSTPWLRGDTEAF
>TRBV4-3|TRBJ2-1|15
ASSQTRVEVAYNEQF
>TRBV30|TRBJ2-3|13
AWSAGVPRTDTQY
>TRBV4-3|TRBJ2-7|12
ASSQDLGGNQQY
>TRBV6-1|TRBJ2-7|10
ASNGEAYEQY
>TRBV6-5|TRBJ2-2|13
ASSYKPRGAGELF
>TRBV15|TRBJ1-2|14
ATSRSPGDEGYGYT
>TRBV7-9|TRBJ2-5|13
ASSLGKGLAETQY
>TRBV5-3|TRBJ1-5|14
ARSFGLAGGNQPQH
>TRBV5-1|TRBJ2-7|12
ASSLDRGRDEQY
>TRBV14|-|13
ASSLPGLGLYEQY
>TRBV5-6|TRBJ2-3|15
ASSDLLGEVGSDTQY
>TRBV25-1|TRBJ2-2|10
ASSEFSGELF
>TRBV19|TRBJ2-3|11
ASGTVETDTQY
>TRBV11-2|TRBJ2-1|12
ASSLQGLLDEQF
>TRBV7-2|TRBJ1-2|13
ASSLAPGPNYGYT
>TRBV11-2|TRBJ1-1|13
ASSLALGTNTEAF
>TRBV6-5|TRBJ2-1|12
ASSLGGPSNEQF
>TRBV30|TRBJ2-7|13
AWSVAGGRVYEQY
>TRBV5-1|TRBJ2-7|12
ASSLVDRGHEQY
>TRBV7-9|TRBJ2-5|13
ASTFGRERLETQY
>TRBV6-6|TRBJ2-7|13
ASKSTGTDSYEQY
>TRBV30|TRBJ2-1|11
AWIRRRDRGQF